The 19 T cell receptor beta chains presented below share a single source sample, sequenced in a study of blood T cell repertoires in COVID-19. Generated by immunoSEQ multiplex PCR, the TCRdb table keeps only in-frame clones and is missing some. The table records about 320,000 clones, around 84% of them present only once. The source material was PBMCs or T cells enriched from blood (not recorded which). Source of these receptors: a woman aged 30 to 39 who had been exposed to COVID-19.

The chain combines TRBV5-1 with TRBJ2-5; D gene uncertain. V was shortened by 0 bases and J by 3 bases, with 6 bases between the two germline ends. Germline-derived CDR1 and CDR2 are SGHRS and YFSETQ. CDR3 size: 13 residues. CDR3 sequence reads: CASSLDSEETQYF. The CDR3 nucleotides are TGCGCCAGCAGCTTGGACAGTGAAGAGACCCAGTACTTC.

The gene calls are TRBV7-9 and TRBJ1-1; D is perhaps TRBD1 (5 bases). Germline V lookup: CDR1 SEHNR, CDR2 FQNEAQ (reference sequence). The CDR3 covers 15 residues. Trimming left V 5 bases short and J 4 bases short, with 17 bases between. The DNA for the CDR3 is TGTGCCAGCAGCCGACCGCAGGGTAGAAGCACTGAAGCTTTCTTT. Translation gives CASSRPQGRSTEAFF.

The rearrangement uses TRBV7-2 and TRBJ1-6; TRBD1 aligns across 8 bases. The germline CDR1 and CDR2 sequences are SGHTA and FQGNSA. The CDR3 sequence is 15 residues long. V dropped 1 base and J dropped 8; count of bases not matched to a gene: 4. In DNA, the CDR3 is TGTGCCAGCAGCTTAGATCACAGGGGGGATTCACCCCTCCACTTT. This encodes CASSLDHRGDSPLHF.

The rearrangement joins TRBV19 to TRBJ1-1, with a possible D match to TRBD1 (6 bases). Trimming removed 7 bases from V and 4 bases from J, with 7 bases in between. The CDR3 is 11 residues long. Germline V gene data show CDR1 as LNHDA and CDR2 as SQIVND (reference sequence). This CDR3 is CASTGVTEAFF. CDR3 sequence (DNA): TGTGCCAGTACAGGGGTCACTGAAGCTTTCTTT.

The chain couples TRBV27 to TRBJ2-7; D might be TRBD2 (6 bases). Germline V lookup: CDR1 MNHEY, CDR2 SMNVEV (reference sequence). CDR3 length equals 13 residues. The germline V and J ends were trimmed by 7 bases and 0 bases, with 10 bases remaining between them. Here the CDR3 DNA reads TGTGCCAGCACCCCGGGACTCTCCTACGAGCAGTACTTC. It specifies CASTPGLSYEQYF.

This chain connects TRBV12-3 or TRBV12-4 to TRBJ1-2, with D possibly being TRBD1 (6 bases). The V and J ends lost 11 bases and 5 bases respectively, with 18 bases between them. The CDR3 spans 13 residues. The CDR3 bases are TGTGCCTCAAGGGGCAGGGGCCTATATGGCTACACCTTC. Amino acids: CASRGRGLYGYTF.

In its sample, this clone was seen a few times. The chain uses TRBV2 and TRBJ1-2; 8 nucleotides align to TRBD1. With 7 bases clipped from V and 4 bases from J, the junction kept 5 bases outside the gene matches. CDR1 is SNHLY, CDR2 FYNNEI, per germline. The CDR3 extends over 13 amino acids. The CDR3 bases are TGTGCCAGCAATCCAGGACAGGGCTATGGCTACACCTTC. Translated, it gives CASNPGQGYGYTF.

The V call is TRBV30, the J call TRBJ2-7, with D maybe TRBD2 (6 bases). Germline V CDR1 and CDR2: GTSNPN, SVGIG (reference sequence). V was pared by 3 bases and J by 0 bases, with 9 bases between. CDR3 length: 13 amino acids. The CDR3 region is CAWRGGSSYEQYF. CDR3 coding DNA: TGTGCCTGGAGGGGAGGTTCCTCCTACGAGCAGTACTTC.

This chain uses TRBV19 with TRBJ2-2, with 7 bases that match TRBD1. CDR3 length: 16 residues. The trim removed 3 bases at V and 6 bases at J, leaving 10 bases unmatched. The V gene's germline CDR1 is LNHDA and CDR2 SQIVND (reference sequence). CDR3 amino acids: CASSIFRTQGAGELFF. The CDR3 DNA reads as TGTGCCAGTAGTATCTTCCGAACCCAGGGGGCCGGGGAGCTGTTTTTT.

This chain uses TRBV11-2 with TRBJ2-5; 7 positions match TRBD1. From germline, CDR1 is SGHAT and CDR2 FQNNGV. With V trimmed by 5 bases and J by 5 bases, 5 bases remained unmatched. The CDR3 loop spans 13 amino acids. The CDR3 bases are TGTGCCAGCAGCCCTGACAGGGTGGAGACCCAGTACTTC. It specifies CASSPDRVETQYF. The full variable domain, in which reference TRBV11-2 and TRBJ2-5 provide the parts outside the CDR3, is EAGVAQSPRYKIIEKRQSVAFWCNPISGHATLYWYQQILGQGPKLLIQFQNNGVVDDSQLPKDRFSAERLKGVDSTLKIQPAKLEDSAVYLCASSPDRVETQYFGPGTRLLVL.

J is TRBJ1-6 and V is TRBV9, with D perhaps TRBD1 (5 bases). This CDR3 spans 15 amino acids. Trimming took off 6 bases at V and 1 base at J, with 11 bases between the two ends. CDR1 is SGDLS, CDR2 YYNGEE, per germline. The CDR3 is CASTPSGSYNSPLHF. CDR3 in DNA: TGTGCCAGCACCCCCTCAGGGTCCTATAATTCACCCCTCCACTTT.

The V and J genes are TRBV20-1 and TRBJ2-7; a weak D match, TRBD2 (5 bases). The V gene lost 6 bases and the J gene lost 4 bases, with 10 bases spanning the gap. Germline CDR1 and CDR2: DFQATT and SNEGSKA (reference sequence). CDR3 length: 11 residues. The CDR3 DNA sequence: TGCAGTGCCCCCTCGGGATACGAGCAGTACTTC. Translated: CSAPSGYEQYF.

The gene calls are TRBV29-1 and TRBJ2-6; D not resolved. The CDR3 consists of 13 residues. Germline assignment: CDR1 SQVTM and CDR2 ANQGSEA. Trimming took off 7 bases at V and 0 bases at J, with 7 bases between the two ends. CDR3 amino acids: CSGQLSGANVLTF. CDR3 coding DNA: TGCAGCGGTCAACTCTCTGGGGCCAACGTCCTGACTTTC.

This chain connects TRBV5-1 to TRBJ1-4, with 11 positions matching TRBD1. The CDR3 loop spans 15 amino acids. Germline loops: CDR1 SGHRS, CDR2 YFSETQ. V dropped 4 bases and J dropped 6; count of bases not matched to a gene: 5. The CDR3 bases are TGCGCCAGCAGCGCGGACAGGGGGCCGGATGAAAAACTGTTTTTT. Its translation is CASSADRGPDEKLFF.

The genes are TRBV30 and TRBJ1-1; no clear D gene. Deletions cut 1 base from V and 11 bases from J, with 20 bases between. The germline V gene has CDR1 GTSNPN and CDR2 SVGIG (reference sequence). The CDR3 spans 14 residues. CDR3 region: CAWSEESGSPPAFF. CDR3 coding DNA: TGTGCCTGGAGTGAGGAAAGCGGATCACCGCCCGCTTTCTTT.

The CDR3 is CASMLTGLGTEAFF. The CDR3 DNA follows: TGCGCCAGCATGTTGACAGGGTTGGGGACTGAAGCTTTCTTT. This chain joins TRBV10-2 and TRBJ1-1, with TRBD1 matching over 7 bases. This CDR3 has 14 residues. With V trimmed by 7 bases and J by 5 bases, 10 bases remained unmatched. CDR1 WSHSY and CDR2 SAAADI come from the germline V gene.

In this sample, this clone turned up once. The rearrangement links TRBV19 to TRBJ2-1, with a tentative D call TRBD2 (5 bases). The V gene lost 9 bases and the J gene lost 7 bases, with 13 bases spanning the gap. The CDR3 extends over 12 amino acids. Germline V CDR1 and CDR2: LNHDA, SQIVND (reference sequence). The CDR3 reads CASSRGLNEQFF. In DNA form, the CDR3 reads TGTGCCAGCTCCCGAGGACTTAATGAGCAGTTCTTC.

In its sample, this clone was seen a few times. The rearrangement uses TRBV6-5 and TRBJ2-7; D possibly corresponds to TRBD1 (6 bases). The CDR3 is 14 residues long. Germline V gene data show CDR1 as MNHEY and CDR2 as SVGAGI. Deletions cut 8 bases from V and 0 bases from J, with 14 bases between. CDR3 sequence: CASGRQASSYEQYF. The CDR3 bases are TGTGCCAGCGGACGACAGGCCAGCTCCTACGAGCAGTACTTC.

This clone appeared a few times. This chain joins TRBV11-3 and TRBJ2-5, with TRBD2 matching over 8 bases. V lost 5 bases, J lost 3 bases, and 2 bases stayed unmatched. This CDR3 comprises 13 residues. Germline lookup yields CDR1 SGHNT and CDR2 YENEEA. The CDR3 region has the DNA TGTGCCAGCAGCGGGACTAGAAAAGAGACCCAGTACTTC. Translated, it gives CASSGTRKETQYF.